This T cell receptor (beta chain) came from a study of molecular identifiers for immune sequencing clone quantification. Study-wide results and limits: Jurkat TCR RNA spiked in from one cell reportedly remained identifiable amid one million naive cells. Barcodes shared by identical TCR molecules could lead to underestimated sizes of highly expanded clones.

Listed TCR primers and previously described methods were used for bulk TCR libraries. TCRdb re-derived calls from the PCR reads in MiXCR, one entry per CDR3 protein. The sample shows around 460,000 distinct CDR3 sequences, over 20% of them seen only once. Sorting selected naive CD8 T cells with a CD8+CD4-CCR7+CD45RA+ phenotype. Germline trimming cut 2 bases from V and 2 bases from J; bases unmatched to any gene: 7. The CDR3 sequence is 15 residues long. Germline V gene lookup returns CDR1 DFQATT and CDR2 SNEGSKA (reference sequence). As concerns this clonotype: Its antigen remains unidentified. The CDR3 does not close with the conserved phenylalanine or tryptophan, likely indicating a read error.

The source material was naive CD8+ T cells from blood, with Jurkat cell RNA spiked in. This sample's subset: FACS-sorted CD8+CD4-CCR7+CD45RA+ naive T cells. The sequence was collected from a human donor in good health. Some libraries in this study had Jurkat cell RNA spiked in. The V and J genes are TRBV20-1 and TRBJ2-3, with TRBD1 matching 7 bases. The CDR3 is CSARKDRDHTDTQYL. The CDR3 DNA is TGCAGTGCTAGAAAAGACAGGGATCACACAGATACGCAGTATCTT.